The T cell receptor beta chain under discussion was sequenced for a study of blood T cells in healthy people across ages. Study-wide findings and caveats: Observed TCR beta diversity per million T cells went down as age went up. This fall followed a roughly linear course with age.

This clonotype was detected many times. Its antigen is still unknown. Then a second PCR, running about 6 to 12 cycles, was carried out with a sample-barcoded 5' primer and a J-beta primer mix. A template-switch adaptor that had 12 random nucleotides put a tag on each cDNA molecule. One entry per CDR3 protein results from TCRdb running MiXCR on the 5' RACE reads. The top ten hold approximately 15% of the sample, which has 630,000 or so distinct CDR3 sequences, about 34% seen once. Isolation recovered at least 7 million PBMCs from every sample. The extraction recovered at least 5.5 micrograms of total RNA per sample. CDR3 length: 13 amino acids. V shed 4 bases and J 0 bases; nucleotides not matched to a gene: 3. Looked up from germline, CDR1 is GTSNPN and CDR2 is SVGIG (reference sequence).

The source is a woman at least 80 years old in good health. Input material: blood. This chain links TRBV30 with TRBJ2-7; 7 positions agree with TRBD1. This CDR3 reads CAWTTGSSYEQYF. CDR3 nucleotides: TGTGCCTGGACGACAGGGAGCTCCTACGAGCAGTACTTC.